These 3 T cell receptor beta chains were all obtained from the same sample, sequenced in a study of T cell responses to AZD1222 COVID-19 vaccine. TCRdb keeps only in-frame clones here, not all; method: immunoSEQ multiplex PCR. The sample consists of over 150,000 clones, around 88% of them appearing once. Sequenced material: peripheral blood, taken on day 0 of AZD1222 vaccination. Source of these receptors: an adult in good health.

The chain links TRBV4-3 to TRBJ1-6; 8 nucleotides match TRBD1. Germline CDR1 is LGHNA and CDR2 is YSLEER. Trimming removed 1 base from V and 7 bases from J; junction bases left unmatched: 0. The CDR3 has 14 amino acids. DNA of the CDR3: TGCGCCAGCAGCCAAGGGGACAGGAATTCACCCCTCCACTTT. This codes for CASSQGDRNSPLHF.

On this clone itself: The junction and the germline gene differ at one end; a read error may be behind it. This chain links TRBV7-2 with TRBJ2-7, with D tentatively TRBD2 (5 bases). CDR3 length: 14 residues. Germline V CDR1 and CDR2: SGHTA, FQGNSA. The CDR3 protein is CASSLAWSSYEQYF. CDR3 DNA sequence: TGTGCCAGCAGTTTAGCGTGGAGCTCCTACGAGCAGTACTTC.

The chain employs TRBV27 and TRBJ1-2; no clear D gene. V was trimmed by 8 bases and J by 5 bases, leaving 15 bases between them. Germline CDR1 reads MNHEY; CDR2 reads SMNVEV (reference sequence). This CDR3 is built from 13 residues. CDR3 nucleotides: TGTGCCAGCTCCGACCCATTGACGTATGGCTACACCTTC. It translates to CASSDPLTYGYTF.